This TCR beta chain comes out of a study of memory CD4+ T cells and cytomegalovirus serostatus. As for the study in general: This sample comes from healthy Belgian adults, roughly 9 CMV seropositive, 24 seronegative. Whole-study results and caveats: CMV serostatus prediction reached median AUC approximately 0.96, or 0.89 with US-trained model. Each of around 69 CMV-associated TCRbeta sequences occurred in one to five individuals.

Here immunoSEQ multiplex PCR was the method, and the copy in TCRdb shows in-frame clones only, minus some. In the table there are approximately 61,000 clones, 80% to 85% of which are singletons. This clone occurred a few times. Antigen: not known. The CDR3 is 15 residues long. Trimming cost V 4 bases and J 3 bases, with 15 bases left between them. CDR1 is SNHLY and CDR2 is FYNNEI in the germline V gene. The sort gate was single viable CD3+CD4+CD8-CD45RO+ cells for memory CD4+ T cells. What was sequenced was memory CD4+ T cells from blood. This chain links TRBV2 with TRBJ1-2; D is possibly TRBD1 (5 bases). The TCR sequence derives from an adult in good health and CMV-seronegative. DNA for the CDR3: TGTGCCAGCAGTGCGCCCGGGGGGGGGTACTATGGCTACACCTTC. Encoded protein: CASSAPGGGYYGYTF.